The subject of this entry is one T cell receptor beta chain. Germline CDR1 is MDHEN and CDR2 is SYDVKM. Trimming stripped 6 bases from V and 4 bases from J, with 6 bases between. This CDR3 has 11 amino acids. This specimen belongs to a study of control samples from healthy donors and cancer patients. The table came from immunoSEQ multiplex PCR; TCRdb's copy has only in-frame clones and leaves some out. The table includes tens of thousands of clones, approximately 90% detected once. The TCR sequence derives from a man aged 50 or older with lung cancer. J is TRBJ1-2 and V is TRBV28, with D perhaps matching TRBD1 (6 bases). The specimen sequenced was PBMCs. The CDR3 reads CASRGGYGYTF. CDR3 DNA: TGTGCCAGCAGAGGGGGCTATGGCTACACCTTC.